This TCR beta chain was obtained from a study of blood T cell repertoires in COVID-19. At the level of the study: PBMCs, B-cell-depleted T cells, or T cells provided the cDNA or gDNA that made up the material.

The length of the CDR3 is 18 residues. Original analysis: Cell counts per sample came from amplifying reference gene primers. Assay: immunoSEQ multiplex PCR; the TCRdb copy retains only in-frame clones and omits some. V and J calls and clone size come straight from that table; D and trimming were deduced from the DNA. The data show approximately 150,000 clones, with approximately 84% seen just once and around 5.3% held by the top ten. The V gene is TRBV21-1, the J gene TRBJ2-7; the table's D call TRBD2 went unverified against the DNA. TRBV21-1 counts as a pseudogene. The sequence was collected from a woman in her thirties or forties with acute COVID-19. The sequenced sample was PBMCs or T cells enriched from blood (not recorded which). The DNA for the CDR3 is TGTGCCAGCACCCCTACCCCGGGACTAGCGGGACCTGATTACGAGCAGTACGTC. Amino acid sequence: CASTPTPGLAGPDYEQYV.